This note documents a single T cell receptor beta chain sequence. Its matching antigen is unknown. This sample is part of a study of T cell responses to AZD1222 COVID-19 vaccine. TCRdb's table, derived via immunoSEQ multiplex PCR, lists solely in-frame clones and lacks some. The sample holds 150,000 to 200,000 clones, over 80% seen once. Notes on the study in general: Repertoire collection took place solely once the T cell response had peaked. Variant regions that are unmutated are reportedly the target of nearly half of spike-specific TCRs. Increases in Spike-specific TCR breadth and depth were seen after two AZD1222 doses. Clonal diversity may have been underestimated in mostly white British donors.

The sequenced sample was peripheral blood, obtained 28 days after the second dose of the MenACWY control vaccine. The receptor was derived from an adult who received the MenACWY meningococcal vaccine as a control.

The CDR3 bases are TGCGCCAGCAGCTTTGACGGCTCTGGAAACACCATATATTTT. Its translation is CASSFDGSGNTIYF. V gene TRBV5-1 combines with J gene TRBJ1-3; D not certain. The CDR3 contains 14 residues. Trimming left V 2 bases short and J 0 bases short, with 6 bases between. The germline gives CDR1 SGHRS, CDR2 YFSETQ.